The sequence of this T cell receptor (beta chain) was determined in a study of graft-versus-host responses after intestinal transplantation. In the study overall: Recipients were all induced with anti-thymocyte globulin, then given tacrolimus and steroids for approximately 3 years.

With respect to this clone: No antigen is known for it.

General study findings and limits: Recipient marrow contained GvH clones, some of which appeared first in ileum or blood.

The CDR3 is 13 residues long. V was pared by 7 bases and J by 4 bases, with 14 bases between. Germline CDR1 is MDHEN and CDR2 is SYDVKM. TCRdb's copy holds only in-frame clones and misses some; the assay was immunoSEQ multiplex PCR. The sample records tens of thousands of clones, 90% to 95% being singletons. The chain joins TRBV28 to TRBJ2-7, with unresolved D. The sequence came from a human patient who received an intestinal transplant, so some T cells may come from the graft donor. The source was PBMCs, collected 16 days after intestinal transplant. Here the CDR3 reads CASTSAVRYEQYF. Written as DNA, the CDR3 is TGTGCCAGCACTTCGGCGGTAAGGTACGAGCAGTACTTC.